This entry lists 21 T cell receptor beta chains sequenced from one sample in a study of cytomegalovirus exposure and HLA in healthy donors. Here immunoSEQ multiplex PCR was the method, and the copy in TCRdb shows in-frame clones only, minus some. The data show fewer than 90,000 clones, with about 94% seen just once and more than 2% held by the top ten. The sample consisted of PBMCs. Receptor source: a woman under 30 in good health and CMV-seronegative.

The chain links TRBV5-8 to TRBJ1-1; D is unclear. Trimming cost V 4 bases and J 2 bases, with 15 bases left between them. CDR3 size: 15 residues. Per germline, CDR1 SGHTS and CDR2 YDEGEE. The CDR3 loop is CASSHTDLFNTEAFF. The CDR3 region has the DNA TGTGCCAGCAGCCACACCGACTTGTTTAACACTGAAGCTTTCTTT.

V gene TRBV28 combines with J gene TRBJ2-7, with 10 bases lining up with TRBD1. The CDR3 is made up of 15 amino acids. The germline gives CDR1 MDHEN, CDR2 SYDVKM. V lost 6 bases to trimming and J lost 7 bases; unmatched junction nucleotides: 12. The CDR3 nucleotides are TGTGCCAGCAGACAAAGAGACAGGGGGCTAAAAGAGCAGTACTTC. Amino acid sequence: CASRQRDRGLKEQYF. Supplemented by reference TRBV28 and TRBJ2-7, the full variable domain reads DVKVTQSSRYLVKRTGEKVFLECVQDMDHENMFWYRQDPGLGLRLIYFSYDVKMKEKGDIPEGYSVSREKKERFSLILESASTNQTSMYLCASRQRDRGLKEQYFGPGTRLTVT.

The chain links TRBV27 to TRBJ2-7; TRBD1 aligns across 11 bases. V dropped 2 bases and J dropped 7; count of bases not matched to a gene: 7. The germline CDR1 and CDR2 sequences are MNHEY and SMNVEV (reference sequence). The CDR3 length is 15 residues. The CDR3 nucleotides read TGTGCCAGCAGTTTAACTGGGACAGGGGGAGGTGAGCAGTACTTC. This gives the protein CASSLTGTGGGEQYF.

The chain carries TRBV6-1 and TRBJ2-5; tentatively, D is TRBD2 (5 bases). The CDR3 has 13 residues. V lost 6 bases, J lost 4 bases, and 12 bases lay in between. Germline V gives CDR1 MNHNS, CDR2 SASEGT. Written as DNA, the CDR3 is TGTGCCAGCAGCACCGACTACTCAGAGACCCAGTACTTC. Translated: CASSTDYSETQYF.

The V gene is TRBV5-1, the J gene TRBJ2-1; TRBD2 matches 10 bases. The CDR3 spans 17 residues. From germline, CDR1 is SGHRS and CDR2 YFSETQ. The junction had 5 bases not matched to a gene; V was cut back by 2 bases and J by 0 bases. CDR3 amino acids: CASSFPTSGTSYNEQFF. As DNA, the CDR3 is TGCGCCAGCAGCTTCCCTACTAGCGGGACCTCCTACAATGAGCAGTTCTTC.

The chain couples TRBV19 to TRBJ1-1; D might be TRBD1 (5 bases). Looked up from germline, CDR1 is LNHDA and CDR2 is SQIVND (reference sequence). The CDR3 has 14 residues. V was trimmed by 3 bases and J by 7 bases, leaving 15 bases between them. The CDR3 region has the DNA TGTGCCAGTAGTATTGGGGGGGTTGGGATTGAAGCTTTCTTT. This sequence encodes CASSIGGVGIEAFF.

The rearrangement joins TRBV5-1 to TRBJ2-3, with a tentative D call TRBD2 (5 bases). The CDR3 is 14 amino acids. With 5 bases removed from V and 0 bases from J, the gap between germline ends came to 10 bases. Looked up from germline, CDR1 is SGHRS and CDR2 is YFSETQ. DNA of the CDR3: TGCGCCAGCAGAGAGGGCCGGAGCACAGATACGCAGTATTTT. This sequence encodes CASREGRSTDTQYF.

The rearrangement uses TRBV12-5 and TRBJ2-2; the match to TRBD2 covers 7 bases. J gave up 5 bases and V 5 bases, and 11 bases lay outside the gene matches. The CDR3 covers 16 residues. Germline V CDR1 and CDR2: LGHNT, FRNRAP. The chain's CDR3 is CASGDNRDYLTGELFF. Here the CDR3 DNA reads TGTGCTAGTGGTGACAACCGGGACTACCTAACCGGGGAGCTGTTTTTT. Full variable domain (rest looked up from reference TRBV12-5 and TRBJ2-2): DARVTQTPRHKVTEMGQEVTMRCQPILGHNTVFWYRQTMMQGLELLAYFRNRAPLDDSGMPKDRFSAEMPDATLATLKIQPSEPRDSAVYFCASGDNRDYLTGELFFGEGSRLTVL.

The chain employs TRBV4-1 and TRBJ2-2; D not certain. The CDR3 loop spans 16 amino acids. V shed 0 bases and J shed 4 bases, with 12 bases lying between them. CDR1 MGHRA and CDR2 YSYEKL come from the germline V gene. CDR3 region: CASSQDNLLGTGELFF. CDR3 sequence (DNA): TGCGCCAGCAGCCAAGACAATCTCCTCGGCACCGGGGAGCTGTTTTTT.

This clone appeared a single time. This chain links TRBV2 with TRBJ1-4, with 8 bases fitting TRBD1. The CDR3 covers 13 residues. V gave up 7 bases and J gave up 8 bases; unmatched junction bases: 6. CDR1 is SNHLY and CDR2 is FYNNEI in the germline V gene. CDR3 DNA: TGTGCCAGCACAGGCAGGGGGCGAGAAAAACTGTTTTTT. It encodes CASTGRGREKLFF.

The chain joins TRBV9 to TRBJ1-5; 10 nucleotides line up with TRBD1. With V trimmed by 4 bases and J by 5 bases, 3 bases remained unmatched. CDR1 is SGDLS and CDR2 is YYNGEE in the germline V gene. The CDR3 contains 14 residues. CDR3 bases: TGTGCCAGCAGCCCGGACAGGGGGTATCAGCCCCAGCATTTT. Translated, it gives CASSPDRGYQPQHF.

This chain links TRBV19 with TRBJ1-1; D is perhaps TRBD1 (5 bases). This CDR3 region has 12 residues. Looked up from germline, CDR1 is LNHDA and CDR2 is SQIVND (reference sequence). Trimming pared 4 bases from V and 7 bases from J, leaving 10 bases between. The CDR3, as DNA: TGTGCCAGTAGTAGGGACTGGAATGAAGCTTTCTTT. Translation gives CASSRDWNEAFF.

The chain recombines TRBV7-6 with TRBJ1-5; 9 bases align to TRBD1. The CDR3 is made up of 15 amino acids. The V and J ends lost 2 bases and 6 bases, in that order; junction bases with no gene match: 5. The germline CDR1 and CDR2 sequences are SGHVS and FNYEAQ. The CDR3 nucleotides read TGTGCCAGCAGCTTAAGGACAGGGGACACTCAGCCCCAGCATTTT. Protein product: CASSLRTGDTQPQHF. Looking up the rest from reference TRBV7-6 and TRBJ1-5 gives the full variable domain: GAGVSQSPRYKVTKRGQDVALRCDPISGHVSLYWYRQALGQGPEFLTYFNYEAQQDKSGLPNDRFSAERPEGSISTLTIQRTEQRDSAMYRCASSLRTGDTQPQHFGDGTRLSIL.

This rearrangement joins TRBV12-5 to TRBJ1-1; D call uncertain. Germline loops: CDR1 LGHNT, CDR2 FRNRAP. The CDR3 totals 15 residues. V was clipped by 3 bases and J by 0 bases, with 11 bases between them. DNA for the CDR3: TGTGCTAGTGGTTTCTCCAAGGAGGTGAACACTGAAGCTTTCTTT. Translated: CASGFSKEVNTEAFF.

The chain uses TRBV19 and TRBJ1-1; 7 nucleotides agree with TRBD1. Trimming at V came to 6 bases and at J to 4 bases, leaving 8 bases not matched to a gene. The CDR3 has 14 amino acids. Germline V lookup: CDR1 LNHDA, CDR2 SQIVND (reference sequence). In DNA, the CDR3 is TGTGCCAGTAGCCGTACACGGGACAGCACTGAAGCTTTCTTT. Protein: CASSRTRDSTEAFF.

This chain connects TRBV27 to TRBJ2-7, with D possibly TRBD2 on 6 matching bases. The CDR3 sequence is 15 residues long. The germline CDR1 and CDR2 sequences are MNHEY and SMNVEV (reference sequence). Trimming removed 5 bases from V and 7 bases from J, with 21 bases in between. CDR3 coding DNA: TGTGCCAGCAGTATTCTAGCAGGAGGGCCCGGGGAGCAGTACTTC. It translates to CASSILAGGPGEQYF.

The chain links TRBV5-1 to TRBJ2-7; 7 positions agree with TRBD1. Losses at the gene ends were 4 bases for V and 3 bases for J; bases not matched to a gene: 10. This CDR3 contains 15 residues. Per germline, CDR1 SGHRS and CDR2 YFSETQ. The CDR3 DNA reads TGCGCCAGCAGCCTCCATACGGGACAGCTCTACGAGCAGTACTTC. It codes for CASSLHTGQLYEQYF.

The rearrangement links TRBV19 to TRBJ2-1; D unclear. Germline V gene sequence: CDR1 LNHDA, CDR2 SQIVND (reference sequence). This CDR3 has 15 amino acids. V shed 6 bases and J shed 0 bases, with 12 bases lying between them. This CDR3 is CASRILGGSYNEQFF. DNA of the CDR3: TGTGCCAGTAGGATTTTAGGCGGCTCCTACAATGAGCAGTTCTTC.

The CDR3: CAWSVGSGRSWSNQPQHF. CDR3 sequence (DNA): TGTGCCTGGAGTGTAGGTTCAGGGAGGAGTTGGAGCAATCAGCCCCAGCATTTT. The chain couples TRBV30 to TRBJ1-5; perhaps TRBD1 as D (5 bases). The CDR3 runs to 18 residues. Germline values: CDR1 GTSNPN, CDR2 SVGIG (reference sequence). Deletions cut 0 bases from V and 1 base from J, with 19 bases between. Filled out from reference TRBV30 and TRBJ1-5, the complete variable domain reads SQTIHQWPATLVQPVGSPLSLECTVEGTSNPNLYWYRQAAGRGLQLLFYSVGIGQISSEVPQNLSASRPQDRQFILSSKKLLLSDSGFYLCAWSVGSGRSWSNQPQHFGDGTRLSIL.

The chain links TRBV29-1 to TRBJ1-2, with D possibly matching TRBD1 (5 bases). CDR1 and CDR2 from the germline V gene are SQVTM and ANQGSEA. CDR3 size: 12 residues. V was trimmed by 1 base and J by 8 bases, leaving 11 bases between them. The CDR3 loop is CSVEGQGKGYTF. The CDR3 coding sequence is TGCAGCGTTGAAGGGCAGGGTAAGGGCTACACCTTC. The full variable domain, rest sourced from reference TRBV29-1 and TRBJ1-2, is SAVISQKPSRDICQRGTSLTIQCQVDSQVTMMFWYRQQPGQSLTLIATANQGSEATYESGFVIDKFPISRPNLTFSTLTVSNMSPEDSSIYLCSVEGQGKGYTFGSGTRLTVV.

This sequence joins TRBV30 and TRBJ1-1, with D possibly being TRBD1 (5 bases). V was shortened by 2 bases and J by 11 bases, with 18 bases between the two germline ends. CDR3 length equals 13 residues. CDR1 is GTSNPN, CDR2 SVGIG, per germline (reference sequence). For the CDR3, the DNA is TGTGCCTGGAGTCCTCAAGAAGGGGCGCGGGCTTTCTTT. It is translated as CAWSPQEGARAFF.